This T cell receptor beta chain was identified in a study of blood T cell repertoires in COVID-19. Turning to the study itself: Specimens from acute and convalescent COVID-19 originated in the United States, Italy and Spain. In each case, the material was cDNA or gDNA derived from T cells, B-cell-depleted T cells, or PBMCs.

In regard to this clone: The junction differs from germline at one of its ends, possibly a read error.

The CDR3 loop spans 13 amino acids. Germline CDR1 reads MDHEN; CDR2 reads SYDVKM. Authors' processing steps: The assay estimated nucleated cells by amplifying reference gene primers. Repertoires were generated with immunoSEQ multiplex PCR, while TCRdb's copy carries only in-frame clones and drops some. V and J calls plus clone size are reproduced from that table; the DNA served to infer D and trimming. The table shows 150,000 or so clones, with about 81% occurring only once. This TCR derives from a human donor in a cohort sampled during active COVID-19. This chain joins TRBV28 and TRBJ2-1; a possible D gene is TRBD1 (6 bases). Material for sequencing was peripheral blood. The CDR3 sequence: CASSFRGLGAVLF. DNA of the CDR3: TGTGCCAGCAGTTTTAGGGGGTTAGGAGCAGTGCTCTTC.